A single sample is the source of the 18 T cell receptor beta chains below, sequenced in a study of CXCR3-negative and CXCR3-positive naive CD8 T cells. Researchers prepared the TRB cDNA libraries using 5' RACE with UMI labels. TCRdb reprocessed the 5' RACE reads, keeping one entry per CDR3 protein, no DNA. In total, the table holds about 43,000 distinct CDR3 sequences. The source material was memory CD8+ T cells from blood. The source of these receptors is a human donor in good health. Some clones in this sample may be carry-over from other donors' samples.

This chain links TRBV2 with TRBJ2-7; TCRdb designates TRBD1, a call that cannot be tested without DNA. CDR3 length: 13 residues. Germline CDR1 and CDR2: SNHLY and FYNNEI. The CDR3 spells CASPGQSSYEQYF. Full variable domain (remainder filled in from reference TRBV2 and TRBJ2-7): EPEVTQTPSHQVTQMGQEVILRCVPISNHLYFYWYRQILGQKVEFLVSFYNNEISEKSEIFDDQFSVERPDGSNFTLKIRSTKLEDSAMYFCASPGQSSYEQYFGPGTRLTVT.

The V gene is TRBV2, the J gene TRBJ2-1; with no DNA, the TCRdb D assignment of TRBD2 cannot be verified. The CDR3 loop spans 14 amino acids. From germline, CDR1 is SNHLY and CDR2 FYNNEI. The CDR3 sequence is CASSGGGPYNEQFF.

The CDR3 spells CSARVPDGQPQHF. The chain carries TRBV20-1 and TRBJ1-5; TCRdb gives TRBD1 as the D gene, but with no DNA this cannot be confirmed. Germline V lookup: CDR1 DFQATT, CDR2 SNEGSKA (reference sequence). The CDR3 spans 13 residues.

The CDR3 region is CSVRDRTSEQYF. V and J are TRBV29-1 and TRBJ2-7; the D gene TCRdb calls, TRBD1, cannot be checked with no DNA. The CDR3 has 12 residues. Germline V gene sequence: CDR1 SQVTM, CDR2 ANQGSEA.

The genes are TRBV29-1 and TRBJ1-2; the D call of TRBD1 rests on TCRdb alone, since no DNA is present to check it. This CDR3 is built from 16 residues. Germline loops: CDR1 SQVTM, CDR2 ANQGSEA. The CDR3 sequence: CSVADARQGLSYGYTF.

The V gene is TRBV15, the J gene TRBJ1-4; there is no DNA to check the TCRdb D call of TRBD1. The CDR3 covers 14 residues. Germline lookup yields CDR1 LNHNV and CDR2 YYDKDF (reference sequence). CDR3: CATARGRVNEKLFF.

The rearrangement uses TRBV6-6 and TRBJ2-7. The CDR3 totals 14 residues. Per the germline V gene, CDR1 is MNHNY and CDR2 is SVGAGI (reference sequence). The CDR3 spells CASSFRTGTYEQYF.

The CDR3 loop is CASSLLAGSTDTQYF. The V gene is TRBV7-9, the J gene TRBJ2-3; lacking DNA, the TRBD2 call made by TCRdb goes unchecked. Germline V lookup: CDR1 SEHNR, CDR2 FQNEAQ (reference sequence). The CDR3 extends over 15 amino acids.

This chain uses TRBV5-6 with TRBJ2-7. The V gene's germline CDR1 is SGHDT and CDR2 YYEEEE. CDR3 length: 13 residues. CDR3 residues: CASSLAISYEQYF.

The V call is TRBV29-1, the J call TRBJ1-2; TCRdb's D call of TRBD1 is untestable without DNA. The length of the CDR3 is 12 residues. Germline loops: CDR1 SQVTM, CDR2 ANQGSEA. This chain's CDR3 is CSVLGQNYGYTF.

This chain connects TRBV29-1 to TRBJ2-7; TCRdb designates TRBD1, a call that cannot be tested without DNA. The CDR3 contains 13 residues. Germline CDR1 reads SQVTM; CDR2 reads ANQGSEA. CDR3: CSARGGWRYEQYF.

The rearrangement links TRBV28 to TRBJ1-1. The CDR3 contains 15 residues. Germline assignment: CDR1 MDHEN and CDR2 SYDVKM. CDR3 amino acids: CASSLYRQMNTEAFF. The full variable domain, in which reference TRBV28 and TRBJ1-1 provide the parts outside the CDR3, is DVKVTQSSRYLVKRTGEKVFLECVQDMDHENMFWYRQDPGLGLRLIYFSYDVKMKEKGDIPEGYSVSREKKERFSLILESASTNQTSMYLCASSLYRQMNTEAFFGQGTRLTVV.

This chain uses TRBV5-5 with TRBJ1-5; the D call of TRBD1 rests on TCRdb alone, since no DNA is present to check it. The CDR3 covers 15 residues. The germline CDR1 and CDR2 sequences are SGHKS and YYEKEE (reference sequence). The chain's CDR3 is CASSLYRDLNQPQHF.

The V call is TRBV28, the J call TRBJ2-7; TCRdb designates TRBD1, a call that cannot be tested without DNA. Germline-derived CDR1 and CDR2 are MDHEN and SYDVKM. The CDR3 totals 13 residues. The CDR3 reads CATRVTGSYEQYF.

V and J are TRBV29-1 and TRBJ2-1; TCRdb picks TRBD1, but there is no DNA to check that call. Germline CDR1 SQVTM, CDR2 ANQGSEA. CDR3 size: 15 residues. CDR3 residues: CSVEDLRGSTYEQFF.

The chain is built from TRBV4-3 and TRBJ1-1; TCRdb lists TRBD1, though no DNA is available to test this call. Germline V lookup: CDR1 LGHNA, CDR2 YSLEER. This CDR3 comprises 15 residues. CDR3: CASSQGGDTGEGAFF.

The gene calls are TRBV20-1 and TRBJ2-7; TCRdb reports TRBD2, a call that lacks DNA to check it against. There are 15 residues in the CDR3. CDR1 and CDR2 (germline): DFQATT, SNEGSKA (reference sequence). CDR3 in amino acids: CSAPGTDGGIYEQYF.

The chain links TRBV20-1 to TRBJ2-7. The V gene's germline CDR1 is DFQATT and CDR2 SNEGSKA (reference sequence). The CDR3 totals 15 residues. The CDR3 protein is CSARDGAFSSYEQYF.